The text below deals with one T cell receptor beta chain. The antigen remains undetermined. The entry originates in a study of OX40 agonist ivuxolimab in advanced cancers. About the study: Earlier treatment with anti-PD-1, anti-PD-L1 or anti-CTLA-4 was permitted, and 30% to 40% had received some. Partial responses, seen in three patients, involved one hepatocellular carcinoma and two cutaneous melanomas. Findings and limits, study-wide: Averaged across samples, CD8+ T cells carried more expanded clones than CD4+ did.

This table comes from immunoSEQ multiplex PCR, and its TCRdb copy is limited to in-frame clones, with some not included. The table includes over 35,000 clones, around 87% detected once. V was clipped by 8 bases and J by 0 bases, with 17 bases between them. This CDR3 region has 17 residues. Germline CDR1 reads WSHSY; CDR2 reads SAAADI. Material: CD4+ or CD8+ T cells sorted from blood, obtained in a trial of the OX40 agonist ivuxolimab. The chain recombines TRBV10-2 with TRBJ2-6; D is tentatively TRBD1 or TRBD2 (6 bases each). This TCR derives from an adult with an advanced solid tumor such as melanoma, head and neck, liver or kidney cancer. In DNA, the CDR3 is TGCGCCAGCGCCGGGGGCAGAAGAAGCTCTGGGGCCAACGTCCTGACTTTC. Translation gives CASAGGRRSSGANVLTF.